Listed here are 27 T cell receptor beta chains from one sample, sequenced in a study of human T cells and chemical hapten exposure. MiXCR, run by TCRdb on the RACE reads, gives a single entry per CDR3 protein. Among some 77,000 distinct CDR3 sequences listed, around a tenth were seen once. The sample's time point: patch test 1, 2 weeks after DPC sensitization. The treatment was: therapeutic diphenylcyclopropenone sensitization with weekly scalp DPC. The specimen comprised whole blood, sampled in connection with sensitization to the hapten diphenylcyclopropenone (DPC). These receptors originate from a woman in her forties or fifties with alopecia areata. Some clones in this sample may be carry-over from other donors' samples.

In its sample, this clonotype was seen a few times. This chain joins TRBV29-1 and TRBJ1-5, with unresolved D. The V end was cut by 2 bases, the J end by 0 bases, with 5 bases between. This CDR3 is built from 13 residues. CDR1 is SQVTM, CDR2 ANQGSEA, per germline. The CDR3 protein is CSVETVSNQPQHF. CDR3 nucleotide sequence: TGCAGCGTTGAAACGGTTAGCAATCAGCCCCAGCATTTT. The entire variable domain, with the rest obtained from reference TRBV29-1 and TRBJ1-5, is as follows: SAVISQKPSRDICQRGTSLTIQCQVDSQVTMMFWYRQQPGQSLTLIATANQGSEATYESGFVIDKFPISRPNLTFSTLTVSNMSPEDSSIYLCSVETVSNQPQHFGDGTRLSIL.

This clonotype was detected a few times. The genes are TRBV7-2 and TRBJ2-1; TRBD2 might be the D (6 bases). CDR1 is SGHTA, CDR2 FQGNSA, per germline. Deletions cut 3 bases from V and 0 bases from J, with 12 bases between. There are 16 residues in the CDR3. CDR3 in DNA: TGTGCCAGCAGCTTCGGCGGGGCGAGCTCCTACAATGAGCAGTTCTTC. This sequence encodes CASSFGGASSYNEQFF.

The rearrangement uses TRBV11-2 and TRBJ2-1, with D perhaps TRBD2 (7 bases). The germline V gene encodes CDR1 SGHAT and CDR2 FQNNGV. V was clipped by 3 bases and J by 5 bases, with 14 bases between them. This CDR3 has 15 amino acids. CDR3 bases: TGTGCCAGCAGCTTGGGGGGGCGCGTCAACAATGAGCAGTTCTTC. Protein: CASSLGGRVNNEQFF.

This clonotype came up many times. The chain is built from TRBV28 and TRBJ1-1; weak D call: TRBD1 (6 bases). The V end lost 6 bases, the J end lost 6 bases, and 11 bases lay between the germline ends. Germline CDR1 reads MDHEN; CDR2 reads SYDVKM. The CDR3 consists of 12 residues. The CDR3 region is CASRGTIPEAFF. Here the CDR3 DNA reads TGTGCCAGCAGGGGGACAATTCCTGAAGCTTTCTTT.

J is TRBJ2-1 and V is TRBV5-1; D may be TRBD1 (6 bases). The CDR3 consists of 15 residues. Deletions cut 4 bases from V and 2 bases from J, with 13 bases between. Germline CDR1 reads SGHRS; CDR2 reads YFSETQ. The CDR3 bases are TGCGCCAGCAGCCCAACAGGGTCCCCCTACAATGAGCAGTTCTTC. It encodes CASSPTGSPYNEQFF. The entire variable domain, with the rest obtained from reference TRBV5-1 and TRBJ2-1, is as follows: KAGVTQTPRYLIKTRGQQVTLSCSPISGHRSVSWYQQTPGQGLQFLFEYFSETQRNKGNFPGRFSGRQFSNSRSEMNVSTLELGDSALYLCASSPTGSPYNEQFFGPGTRLTVL.

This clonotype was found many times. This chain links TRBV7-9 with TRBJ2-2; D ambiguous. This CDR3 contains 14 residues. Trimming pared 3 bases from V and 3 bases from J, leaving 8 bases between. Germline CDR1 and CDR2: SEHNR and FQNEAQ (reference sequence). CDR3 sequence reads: CASSFYQYTGELFF. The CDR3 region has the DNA TGTGCCAGCAGCTTCTATCAATACACCGGGGAGCTGTTTTTT. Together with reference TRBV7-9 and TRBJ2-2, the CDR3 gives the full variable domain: DTGVSQNPRHKITKRGQNVTFRCDPISEHNRLYWYRQTLGQGPEFLTYFQNEAQLEKSRLLSDRFSAERPKGSFSTLEIQRTEQGDSAMYLCASSFYQYTGELFFGEGSRLTVL.

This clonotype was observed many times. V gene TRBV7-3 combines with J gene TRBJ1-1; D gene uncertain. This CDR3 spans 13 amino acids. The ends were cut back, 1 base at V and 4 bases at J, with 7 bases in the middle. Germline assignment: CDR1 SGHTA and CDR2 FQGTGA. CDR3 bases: TGTGCCAGCAGCTTAATGGTGAGCACTGAAGCTTTCTTT. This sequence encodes CASSLMVSTEAFF.

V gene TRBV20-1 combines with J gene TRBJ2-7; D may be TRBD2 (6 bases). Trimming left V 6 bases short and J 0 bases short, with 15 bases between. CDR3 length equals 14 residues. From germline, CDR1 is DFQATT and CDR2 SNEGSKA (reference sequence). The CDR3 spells CSAALGRGSYEQYF. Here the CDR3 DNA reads TGCAGTGCCGCCCTTGGGCGGGGCTCCTACGAGCAGTACTTC.

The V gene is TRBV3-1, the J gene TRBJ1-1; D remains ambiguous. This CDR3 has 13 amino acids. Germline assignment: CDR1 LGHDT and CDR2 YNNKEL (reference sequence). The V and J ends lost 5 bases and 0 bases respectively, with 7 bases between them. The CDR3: CASSSTMNTEAFF. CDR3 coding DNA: TGTGCCAGCAGCTCCACCATGAACACTGAAGCTTTCTTT.

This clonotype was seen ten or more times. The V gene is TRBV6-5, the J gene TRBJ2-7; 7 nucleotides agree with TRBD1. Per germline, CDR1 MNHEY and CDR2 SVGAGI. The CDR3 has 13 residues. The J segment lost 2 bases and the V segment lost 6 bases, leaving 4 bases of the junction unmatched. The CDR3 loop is CASSRDRTYEQYF. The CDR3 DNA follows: TGTGCCAGCAGCCGGGACAGAACCTACGAGCAGTACTTC.

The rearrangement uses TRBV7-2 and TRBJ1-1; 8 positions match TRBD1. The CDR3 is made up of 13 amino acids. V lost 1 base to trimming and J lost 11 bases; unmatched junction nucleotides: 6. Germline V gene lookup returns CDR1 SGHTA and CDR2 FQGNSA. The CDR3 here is CASSLDRDRTAFF. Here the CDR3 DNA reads TGTGCCAGCAGCTTAGATCGGGACAGGACCGCTTTCTTT.

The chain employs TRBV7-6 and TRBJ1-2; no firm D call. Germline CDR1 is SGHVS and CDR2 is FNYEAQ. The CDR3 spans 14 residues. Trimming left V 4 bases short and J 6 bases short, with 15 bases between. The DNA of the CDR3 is TGTGCCAGCAGCTCTTCCCGGTCCCTAGATGGCTACACCTTC. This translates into CASSSSRSLDGYTF.

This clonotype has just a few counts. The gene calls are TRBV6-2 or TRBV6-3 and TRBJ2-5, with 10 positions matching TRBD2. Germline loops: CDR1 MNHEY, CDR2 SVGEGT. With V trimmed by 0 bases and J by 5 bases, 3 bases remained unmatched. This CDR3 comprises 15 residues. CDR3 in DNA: TGTGCCAGCAGTTACTCAGCTAGCGGGAGTGAGACCCAGTACTTC. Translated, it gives CASSYSASGSETQYF.

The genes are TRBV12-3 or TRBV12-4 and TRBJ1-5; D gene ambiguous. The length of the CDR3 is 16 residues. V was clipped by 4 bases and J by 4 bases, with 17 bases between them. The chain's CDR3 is CASSSATTILNQPQHF. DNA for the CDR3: TGTGCCAGCAGTTCAGCTACGACAATTCTGAATCAGCCCCAGCATTTT.

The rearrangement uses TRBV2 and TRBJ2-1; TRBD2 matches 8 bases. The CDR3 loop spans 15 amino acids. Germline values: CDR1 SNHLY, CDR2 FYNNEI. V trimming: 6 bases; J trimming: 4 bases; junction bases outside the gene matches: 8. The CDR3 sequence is CASSNGRALYNEQFF. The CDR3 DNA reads TGTGCCAGCAGCAACGGGAGGGCTTTGTACAATGAGCAGTTCTTC.

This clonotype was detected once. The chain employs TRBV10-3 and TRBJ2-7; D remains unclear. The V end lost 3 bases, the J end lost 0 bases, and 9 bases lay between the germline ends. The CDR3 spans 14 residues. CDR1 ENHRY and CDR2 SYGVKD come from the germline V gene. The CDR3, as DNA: TGTGCCATCAGTGAACCCGCTAGCTCCTACGAGCAGTACTTC. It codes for CAISEPASSYEQYF.

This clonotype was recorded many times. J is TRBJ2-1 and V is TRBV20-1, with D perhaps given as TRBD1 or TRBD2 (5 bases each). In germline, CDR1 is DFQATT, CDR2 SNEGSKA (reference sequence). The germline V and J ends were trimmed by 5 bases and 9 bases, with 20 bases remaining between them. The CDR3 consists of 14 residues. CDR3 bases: TGCAGTGCTCTCCGGGACCTAGGGGTCAGTGAGCAGTTCTTC. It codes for CSALRDLGVSEQFF.

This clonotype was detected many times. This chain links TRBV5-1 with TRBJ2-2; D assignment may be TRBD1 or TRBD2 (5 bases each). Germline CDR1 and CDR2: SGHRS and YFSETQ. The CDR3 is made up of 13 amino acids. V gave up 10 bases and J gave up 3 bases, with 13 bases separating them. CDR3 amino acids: CACTRDHTGELFF. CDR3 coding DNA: TGCGCCTGCACCAGGGACCACACCGGGGAGCTGTTTTTT.

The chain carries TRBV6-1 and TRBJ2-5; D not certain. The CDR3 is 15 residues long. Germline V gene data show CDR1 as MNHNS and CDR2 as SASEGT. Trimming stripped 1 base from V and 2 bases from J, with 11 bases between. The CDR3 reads CASSEVVAGQETQYF. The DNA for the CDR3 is TGTGCCAGCAGTGAAGTAGTAGCAGGACAAGAGACCCAGTACTTC.

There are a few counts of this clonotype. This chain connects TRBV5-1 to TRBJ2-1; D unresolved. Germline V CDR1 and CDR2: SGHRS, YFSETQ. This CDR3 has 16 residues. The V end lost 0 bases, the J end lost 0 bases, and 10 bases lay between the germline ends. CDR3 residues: CASSLVMASSYNEQFF. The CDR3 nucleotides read TGCGCCAGCAGCTTGGTTATGGCGAGCTCCTACAATGAGCAGTTCTTC.

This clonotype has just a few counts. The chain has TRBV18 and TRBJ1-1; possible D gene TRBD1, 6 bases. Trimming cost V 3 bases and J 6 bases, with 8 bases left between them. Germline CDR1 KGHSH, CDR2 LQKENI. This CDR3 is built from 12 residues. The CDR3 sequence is CASSPDSPEAFF. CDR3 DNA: TGTGCCAGCTCACCGGACAGCCCTGAAGCTTTCTTT.

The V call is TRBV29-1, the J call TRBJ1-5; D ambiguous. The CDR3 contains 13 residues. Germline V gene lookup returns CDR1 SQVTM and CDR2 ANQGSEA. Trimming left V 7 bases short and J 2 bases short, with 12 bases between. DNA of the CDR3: TGCAGCGCGCGAGGAGTTGGCAATCAGCCCCAGCATTTT. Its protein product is CSARGVGNQPQHF.

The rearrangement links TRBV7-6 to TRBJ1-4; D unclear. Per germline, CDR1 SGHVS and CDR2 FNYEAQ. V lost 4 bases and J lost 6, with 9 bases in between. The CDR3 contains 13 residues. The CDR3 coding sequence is TGTGCCAGCAGCTCGGGAGTGGATGAAAAACTGTTTTTT. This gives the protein CASSSGVDEKLFF.

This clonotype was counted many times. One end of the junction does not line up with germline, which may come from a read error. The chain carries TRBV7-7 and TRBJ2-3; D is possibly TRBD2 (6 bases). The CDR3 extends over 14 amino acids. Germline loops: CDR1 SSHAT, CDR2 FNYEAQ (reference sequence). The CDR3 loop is CASSSGLSTDTQYF. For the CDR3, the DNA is TGTGCTAGCAGCTCGGGACTTAGCACAGATACGCAGTATTTT.

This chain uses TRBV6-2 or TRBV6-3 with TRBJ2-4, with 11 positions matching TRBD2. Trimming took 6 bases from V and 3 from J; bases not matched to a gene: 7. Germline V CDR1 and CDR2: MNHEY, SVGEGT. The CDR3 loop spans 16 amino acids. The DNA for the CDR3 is TGTGCCAGCAGAAGGGGACTAGCGGTTGGCAAAAACATTCAGTACTTC. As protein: CASRRGLAVGKNIQYF.

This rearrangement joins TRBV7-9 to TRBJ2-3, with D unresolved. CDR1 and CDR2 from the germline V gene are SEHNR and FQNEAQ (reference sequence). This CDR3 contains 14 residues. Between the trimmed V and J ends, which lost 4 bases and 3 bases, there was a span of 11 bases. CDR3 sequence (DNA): TGTGCCAGCAGCTCCGGAACGTCGACAGATACGCAGTATTTT. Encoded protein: CASSSGTSTDTQYF.

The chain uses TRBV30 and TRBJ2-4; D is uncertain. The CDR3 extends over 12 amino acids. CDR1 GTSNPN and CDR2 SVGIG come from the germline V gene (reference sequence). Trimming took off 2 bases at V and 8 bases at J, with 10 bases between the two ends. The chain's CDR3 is CAWSRATYIQYF. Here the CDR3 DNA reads TGTGCCTGGAGTAGAGCCACGTACATTCAGTACTTC.